This TCR beta chain was found in a study of beta chain features in type 1 diabetes. As every portion of the isolated RNA was reverse transcribed, the sequencing read expressed TCRB transcripts. Sequencing of naive, central memory and regulatory T cell samples gave an average of around 3.8 million reads. Repertoires were generated with immunoSEQ multiplex PCR, while TCRdb's copy carries only in-frame clones and drops some. The data show under 150,000 clones, 6% to 7.5% seen once. Donors underwent one heparinised blood draw, around 100 mL on average. CD4+ cells of the naive, central memory, regulatory and stem cell-like memory types were sorted via CD45RO/CCR7/CD25/CD127/CD95/CD27. The sequence derives from a woman aged 25 to 39 in good health. The sequencing input was central memory CD4+ T cells from blood.

CDR3 protein: CASSVGQARLNIQYF. CDR3 in DNA: TGTGCCAGCAGCGTAGGACAGGCCAGACTAAACATTCAGTACTTC. The chain recombines TRBV9 with TRBJ2-4; perhaps TRBD1 as D (6 bases). The V end was cut by 0 bases, the J end by 6 bases, with 13 bases between. Per the germline V gene, CDR1 is SGDLS and CDR2 is YYNGEE. The length of the CDR3 is 15 residues.